The entry below gives a single T cell receptor beta chain sequence along with its context. What it binds is unknown. These data are taken from a study of OX40 agonist ivuxolimab in advanced cancers. The study's findings and limits: Clones of CD4+ and CD8+ blood T cells grew by week 6 at doses of 0.1 to 3.0 mg/kg.

Clones were read by immunoSEQ multiplex PCR, and TCRdb kept only the in-frame ones, dropping some. The sample holds some 53,000 clones, 94% seen once. The CDR3 runs 14 residues. V dropped 3 bases and J dropped 5; count of bases not matched to a gene: 6. The V gene's germline CDR1 is MDHEN and CDR2 SYDVKM. This clonotype was obtained from an adult with an advanced solid tumor such as melanoma, head and neck, liver or kidney cancer. The specimen was CD4+ or CD8+ T cells sorted from blood, collected in a trial of the OX40 agonist ivuxolimab. This chain uses TRBV28 with TRBJ2-5; 7 bases are a match to TRBD2. CDR3 nucleotides: TGTGCCAGCAGTTTTGGCGGGAGTCGGGAGACCCAGTACTTC. The encoded protein is CASSFGGSRETQYF.